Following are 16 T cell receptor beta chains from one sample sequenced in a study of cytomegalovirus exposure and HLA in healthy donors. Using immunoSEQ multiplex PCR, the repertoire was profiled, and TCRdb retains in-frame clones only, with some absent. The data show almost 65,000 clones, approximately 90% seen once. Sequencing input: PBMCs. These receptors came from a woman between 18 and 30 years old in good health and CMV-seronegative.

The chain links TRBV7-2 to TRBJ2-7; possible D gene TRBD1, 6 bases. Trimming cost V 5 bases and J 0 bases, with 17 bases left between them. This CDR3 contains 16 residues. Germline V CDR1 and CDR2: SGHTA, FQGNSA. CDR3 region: CASSLRTAASSYEQYF. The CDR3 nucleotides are TGTGCCAGCAGCCTTCGGACAGCCGCGAGCTCCTACGAGCAGTACTTC.

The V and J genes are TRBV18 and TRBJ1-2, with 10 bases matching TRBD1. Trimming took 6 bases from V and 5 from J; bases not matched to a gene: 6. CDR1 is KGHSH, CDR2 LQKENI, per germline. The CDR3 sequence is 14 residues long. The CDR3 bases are TGTGCCAGCTCCGCTTTGGACAGGGGGTATGGCTACACCTTC. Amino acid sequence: CASSALDRGYGYTF.

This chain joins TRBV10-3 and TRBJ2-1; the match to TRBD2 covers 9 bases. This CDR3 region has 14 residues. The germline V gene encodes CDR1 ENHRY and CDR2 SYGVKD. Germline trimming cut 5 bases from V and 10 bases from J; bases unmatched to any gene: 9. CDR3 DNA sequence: TGTGCCATCAGTTACGGCGGGGGGGCCGGGGAGCAGTTCTTC. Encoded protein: CAISYGGGAGEQFF.

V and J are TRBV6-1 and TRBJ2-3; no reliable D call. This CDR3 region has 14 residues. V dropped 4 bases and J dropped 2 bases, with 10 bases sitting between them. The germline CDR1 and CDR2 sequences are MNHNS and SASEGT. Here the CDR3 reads CASSVFLPTDTQYF. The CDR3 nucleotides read TGTGCCAGCAGTGTTTTTCTACCCACAGATACGCAGTATTTT.

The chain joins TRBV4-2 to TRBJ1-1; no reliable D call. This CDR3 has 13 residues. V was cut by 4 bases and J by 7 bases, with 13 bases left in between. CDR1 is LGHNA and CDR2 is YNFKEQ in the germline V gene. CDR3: CASSPEASSEAFF. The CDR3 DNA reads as TGTGCCAGCAGCCCCGAGGCTTCGAGTGAAGCTTTCTTT.

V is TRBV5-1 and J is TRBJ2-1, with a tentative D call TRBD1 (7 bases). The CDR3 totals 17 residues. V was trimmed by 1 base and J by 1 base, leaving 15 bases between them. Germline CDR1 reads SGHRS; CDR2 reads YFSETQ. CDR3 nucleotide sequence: TGCGCCAGCAGCTTGAGGTTTCAGGGGGGTTCCTACAATGAGCAGTTCTTC. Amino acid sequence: CASSLRFQGGSYNEQFF.

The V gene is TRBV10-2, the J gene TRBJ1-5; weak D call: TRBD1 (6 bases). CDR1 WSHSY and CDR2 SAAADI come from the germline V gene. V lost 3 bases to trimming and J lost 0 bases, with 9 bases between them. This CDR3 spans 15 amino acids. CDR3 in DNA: TGCGCCAGCAGTGAAAACAGGGCTAGCAATCAGCCCCAGCATTTT. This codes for CASSENRASNQPQHF.

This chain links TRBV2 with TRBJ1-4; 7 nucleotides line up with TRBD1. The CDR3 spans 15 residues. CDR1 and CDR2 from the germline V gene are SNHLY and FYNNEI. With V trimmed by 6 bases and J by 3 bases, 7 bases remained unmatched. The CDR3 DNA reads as TGTGCCAGCAGCCTCGGAGGGGGCCCTAATGAAAAACTGTTTTTT. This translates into CASSLGGGPNEKLFF.

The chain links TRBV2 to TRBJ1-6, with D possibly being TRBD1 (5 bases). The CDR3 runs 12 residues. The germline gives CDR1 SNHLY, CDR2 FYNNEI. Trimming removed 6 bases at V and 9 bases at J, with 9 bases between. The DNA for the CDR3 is TGTGCCAGCAGGGGAACAGGTTCACCCCTCCACTTT. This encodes CASRGTGSPLHF.

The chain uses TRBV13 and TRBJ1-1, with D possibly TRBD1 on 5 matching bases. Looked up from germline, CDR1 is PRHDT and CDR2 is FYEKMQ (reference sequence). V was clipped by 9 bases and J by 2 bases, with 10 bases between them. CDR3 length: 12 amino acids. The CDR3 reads CASPQGNTEAFF. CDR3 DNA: TGTGCCAGTCCGCAGGGAAACACTGAAGCTTTCTTT.

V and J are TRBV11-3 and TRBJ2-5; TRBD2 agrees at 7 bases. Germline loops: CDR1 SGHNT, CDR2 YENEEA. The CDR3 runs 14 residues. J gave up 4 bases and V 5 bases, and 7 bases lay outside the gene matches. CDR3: CASSLKAGRETQYF. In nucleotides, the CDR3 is TGTGCCAGCAGCCTCAAAGCGGGAAGAGAGACCCAGTACTTC.

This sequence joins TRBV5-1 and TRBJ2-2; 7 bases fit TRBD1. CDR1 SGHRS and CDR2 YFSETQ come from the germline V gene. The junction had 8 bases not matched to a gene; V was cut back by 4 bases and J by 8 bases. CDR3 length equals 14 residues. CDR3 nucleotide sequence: TGCGCCAGCAGCGGGACAGCCCCGGGAGGGGAGCTGTTTTTT. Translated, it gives CASSGTAPGGELFF.

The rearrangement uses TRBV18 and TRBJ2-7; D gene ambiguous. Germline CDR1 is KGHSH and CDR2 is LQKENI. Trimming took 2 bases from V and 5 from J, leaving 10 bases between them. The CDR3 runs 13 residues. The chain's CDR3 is CASSPNPSDEQYF. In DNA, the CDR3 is TGTGCCAGCTCACCAAACCCCTCGGACGAGCAGTACTTC.

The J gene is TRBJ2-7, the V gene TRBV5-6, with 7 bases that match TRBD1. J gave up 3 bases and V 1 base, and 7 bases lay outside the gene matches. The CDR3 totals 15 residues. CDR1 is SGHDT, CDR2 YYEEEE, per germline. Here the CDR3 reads CASSLMGQKSYEQYF. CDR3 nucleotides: TGTGCCAGCAGCTTGATGGGACAGAAGAGCTACGAGCAGTACTTC.

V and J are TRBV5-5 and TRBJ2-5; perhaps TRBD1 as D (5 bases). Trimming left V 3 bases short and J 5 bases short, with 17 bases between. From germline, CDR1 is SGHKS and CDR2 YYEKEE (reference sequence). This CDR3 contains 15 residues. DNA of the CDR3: TGTGCCAGCAGCTCGGAAGGGCAGGGCTGGGAGACCCAGTACTTC. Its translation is CASSSEGQGWETQYF.

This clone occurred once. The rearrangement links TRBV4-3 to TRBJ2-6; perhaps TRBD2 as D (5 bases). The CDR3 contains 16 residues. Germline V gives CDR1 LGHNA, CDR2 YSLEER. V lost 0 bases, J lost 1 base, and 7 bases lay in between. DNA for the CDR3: TGCGCCAGCAGCCAAGAAACGGGGTCTGGGGCCAACGTCCTGACTTTC. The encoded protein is CASSQETGSGANVLTF.